The rows below give T cell receptor beta chains drawn from one sample of a study of T cells in Graves' hyperthyroidism and ophthalmopathy. TCRdb re-called the multiplex PCR reads through MiXCR, storing one row per CDR3 protein. This sample has 95,000 to 110,000 distinct CDR3 sequences, with over 45% found just once. Sample: blood. These receptors came from a man aged 40-55 years with Graves' hyperthyroidism. Each CDR3 is given with its conserved first and last residue. D genes are given only for firm matches. Part of the rows lack a size; the others show once, few, many or a class for expanded clones.

clone size: NA; D gene: NA; V gene: TRBV9; J gene: TRBJ1-1; CDR3 DNA: TGTGCCAGCAGCGTAGACAGTCAAATAACGAACACAAAAGCTTTCTTT; CDR3 protein: CASSVDSQITNTKAFF
clone size: many; D gene: TRBD2; V gene: TRBV2; J gene: TRBJ2-7; CDR3 DNA: TGTGCCAGCTCCCGGGAGGGCGGCTACGAGCAGTACTTC; CDR3 protein: CASSREGGYEQYF
clone size: NA; D gene: TRBD2; V gene: TRBV7-2; J gene: TRBJ2-7; CDR3 DNA: TGTGCCAGCGCTCCTGGGGTTAGCGGGTGGAACTCCTACGAGCAGTACTTC; CDR3 protein: CASAPGVSGWNSYEQYF
clone size: few; D gene: NA; V gene: TRBV6-5; J gene: TRBJ2-2; CDR3 DNA: TGTGCCAGCAGCCCCGGGACCCCAGACACCGGGGAGCTGTTTTTT; CDR3 protein: CASSPGTPDTGELFF
clone size: once; D gene: NA; V gene: TRBV12-3/TRBV12-4; J gene: TRBJ2-7; CDR3 DNA: TGTGCCAGCAGTTTAGGGGGGCTGAGCTCCTACGAGCAGTACTTC; CDR3 protein: CASSLGGLSSYEQYF
clone size: many; D gene: NA; V gene: TRBV9; J gene: TRBJ2-3; CDR3 DNA: TGTGCCAGCAGCGTAAGTGCAGATACGCAGTATTTT; CDR3 protein: CASSVSADTQYF
clone size: many; D gene: NA; V gene: TRBV12-3/TRBV12-4; J gene: TRBJ2-2; CDR3 DNA: TGTGCCAGCAGTTCCGCACACACCGGGGAGCTGTTTTTT; CDR3 protein: CASSSAHTGELFF
clone size: NA; D gene: TRBD1; V gene: TRBV20-1; J gene: TRBJ2-7; CDR3 DNA: TGCAGTGCCCAACAGGGGGACGAGCAGTACTTC; CDR3 protein: CSAQQGDEQYF
clone size: many; D gene: NA; V gene: TRBV5-6; J gene: TRBJ1-2; CDR3 DNA: TGTGCCAGCAGCTCGAGGGAGAGCCGCCCCATTGGCTACACCTTC; CDR3 protein: CASSSRESRPIGYTF
clone size: NA; D gene: NA; V gene: TRBV25-1; J gene: TRBJ2-5; CDR3 DNA: TGTGCCAGCTCCCCGGGACTGGGGAAAGAGACCCAGTACTTC; CDR3 protein: CASSPGLGKETQYF
clone size: many; D gene: NA; V gene: TRBV19; J gene: TRBJ1-4; CDR3 DNA: TGTGCCAGTAGTATTTCAGGGGCCTCTGAAAAACTGTTTTTT; CDR3 protein: CASSISGASEKLFF
clone size: few; D gene: NA; V gene: TRBV6-2/TRBV6-3; J gene: TRBJ2-7; CDR3 DNA: TGTGCCAGTCGCCCGGGGTCTAGCCCCCGGGGCGAGCAGTACTTC; CDR3 protein: CASRPGSSPRGEQYF
clone size: many; D gene: NA; V gene: TRBV7-9; J gene: TRBJ1-4; CDR3 DNA: TGTGCCAGCAGCCCGACAGACGGAAGGGAAAAACTGTTTTTT; CDR3 protein: CASSPTDGREKLFF
clone size: NA; D gene: TRBD2; V gene: TRBV20-1; J gene: TRBJ2-7; CDR3 DNA: TGCAGCGAGGGACTAGCGGGAGTCCCTTACGAGCAGTACTTC; CDR3 protein: CSEGLAGVPYEQYF
clone size: many; D gene: NA; V gene: TRBV24-1; J gene: TRBJ2-2; CDR3 DNA: TGTGCCACCAGTGACCCTAGTGACAGGGCGGGGACCGGGGAGCTGTTTTTT; CDR3 protein: CATSDPSDRAGTGELFF
clone size: NA; D gene: TRBD2; V gene: TRBV25-1; J gene: TRBJ2-5; CDR3 DNA: TGTGCCAGCAGTGCTAGAACCGGGGGGGGCCGGGAGACCCGGTACTTC; CDR3 protein: CASSARTGGGRETRYF
clone size: many; D gene: NA; V gene: TRBV11-2; J gene: TRBJ1-5; CDR3 DNA: TGTGCCAGCAGCCTCCCCCGCGGGTTTGACGTCGTACAGCCCCAGCATTTT; CDR3 protein: CASSLPRGFDVVQPQHF
clone size: many; D gene: NA; V gene: TRBV19; J gene: TRBJ1-5; CDR3 DNA: TGTGCCAGTAGAGTTGGGGTCTATAGCAATCAGCCCCAGCATTTT; CDR3 protein: CASRVGVYSNQPQHF
clone size: many; D gene: TRBD2; V gene: TRBV9; J gene: TRBJ2-1; CDR3 DNA: TGTGCCAGCAGCGTGAGGTCCGGGACTAGCGGGATCAATGAGCAGTTCTTC; CDR3 protein: CASSVRSGTSGINEQFF
clone size: NA; D gene: TRBD2; V gene: TRBV7-9; J gene: TRBJ2-1; CDR3 DNA: TGTGCCAGCAGCATCCGACTAGCGGGGGGCGGTTTTGAGCAGTTCTTC; CDR3 protein: CASSIRLAGGGFEQFF
clone size: NA; D gene: NA; V gene: TRBV30; J gene: TRBJ1-5; CDR3 DNA: TGTGCCTGGAGTGGCAGTTGGGCCAATCAGCCCCAGCATTTT; CDR3 protein: CAWSGSWANQPQHF
clone size: many; D gene: TRBD1; V gene: TRBV7-9; J gene: TRBJ2-1; CDR3 DNA: TGTGCCAGCAGCCGGACGGACAGGCTTTTTGGCGATGAGCAGTTCTTC; CDR3 protein: CASSRTDRLFGDEQFF
clone size: many; D gene: TRBD1; V gene: TRBV29-1; J gene: TRBJ1-4; CDR3 DNA: TGCAGCGCAGGACAGGGTGCGGGAGAAAAACTGTTTTTT; CDR3 protein: CSAGQGAGEKLFF
clone size: many; D gene: NA; V gene: TRBV9; J gene: TRBJ2-7; CDR3 DNA: TGTGCCAGCAGCGAGGGGGTGGGGGGCTTTTACGAGCAGTACTTC; CDR3 protein: CASSEGVGGFYEQYF
clone size: NA; D gene: NA; V gene: TRBV10-3; J gene: TRBJ2-1; CDR3 DNA: TGTGCCATCAGTGAGTCCGGGGCTAATGAGCAGTTCTTC; CDR3 protein: CAISESGANEQFF
clone size: many; D gene: NA; V gene: TRBV9; J gene: TRBJ2-3; CDR3 DNA: TGTGCCAGCAGCGTGGGAGCTCTTGACGCAGATACGCAGTATTTT; CDR3 protein: CASSVGALDADTQYF
clone size: NA; D gene: NA; V gene: TRBV7-8; J gene: TRBJ2-7; CDR3 DNA: TGTGCCTGGATCTCCCCCCGGGGCCTCAGGACCTACGAGCAGTACTTC; CDR3 protein: CAWISPRGLRTYEQYF
clone size: NA; D gene: TRBD1; V gene: TRBV15; J gene: TRBJ2-7; CDR3 DNA: TGTGCCACCAGCAGATCGGGACAGGGGGTTAGCGGGTGGAACTCCTACGAGCAGTACTTC; CDR3 protein: CATSRSGQGVSGWNSYEQYF
clone size: NA; D gene: NA; V gene: TRBV6-6; J gene: TRBJ1-1; CDR3 DNA: TGTGCCAGCAGTTACAGAGGGGGGAAGATTGAAGCTTTCTTT; CDR3 protein: CASSYRGGKIEAFF
clone size: many; D gene: NA; V gene: TRBV5-5; J gene: TRBJ1-3; CDR3 DNA: TGTGCCAGCAGCCAGTCCCTCGGGGGAAACACCATATATTTT; CDR3 protein: CASSQSLGGNTIYF
clone size: NA; D gene: TRBD2; V gene: TRBV7-2; J gene: TRBJ2-1; CDR3 DNA: TGTGCCAGCAGCCTACCGACTAGCGGGAGGAATGAGCAGTTCTTC; CDR3 protein: CASSLPTSGRNEQFF
clone size: few; D gene: NA; V gene: TRBV10-3; J gene: TRBJ1-3; CDR3 DNA: TGTGCCATCAGTGAGTCGGGGGGCTCTGGAAACACCATATATTTT; CDR3 protein: CAISESGGSGNTIYF
clone size: many; D gene: TRBD1; V gene: TRBV2; J gene: TRBJ1-4; CDR3 DNA: TGTGCCAGCAGGGGGACAGGGACATTAGAAAAACTGTTTTTT; CDR3 protein: CASRGTGTLEKLFF
clone size: many; D gene: NA; V gene: TRBV12-3/TRBV12-4; J gene: TRBJ1-4; CDR3 DNA: TGTGCCAGCAGTTTAGAGCGGGGAGGTGGCGAAAAACTGTTTTTT; CDR3 protein: CASSLERGGGEKLFF
clone size: once; D gene: NA; V gene: TRBV9; J gene: TRBJ1-3; CDR3 DNA: TGTGCCAGCAGCCGGGACAACACCATATATTTT; CDR3 protein: CASSRDNTIYF
clone size: NA; D gene: NA; V gene: TRBV12-5; J gene: TRBJ1-1; CDR3 DNA: TGTGCTAGTGGTTTTCTAGGGAACACTGAAGCTTTCTTT; CDR3 protein: CASGFLGNTEAFF
clone size: NA; D gene: TRBD1; V gene: TRBV2; J gene: TRBJ2-5; CDR3 DNA: TGTGCCAGCAGGCGACCGGGGACAGGGACCCAGTACTTC; CDR3 protein: CASRRPGTGTQYF
clone size: many; D gene: NA; V gene: TRBV4-3; J gene: TRBJ2-3; CDR3 DNA: TGCGCCAGCAGCCAGGACAGTCCTTACACAGATACGCAGTATTTT; CDR3 protein: CASSQDSPYTDTQYF
clone size: NA; D gene: NA; V gene: TRBV20-1; J gene: TRBJ1-2; CDR3 DNA: TGCAGTGCTAGAGCTCTGGCGGACTATGGCTACACCTTC; CDR3 protein: CSARALADYGYTF
clone size: many; D gene: NA; V gene: TRBV7-8; J gene: TRBJ2-1; CDR3 DNA: TGTGCCAGCAGGTACACCAACTCCTACAATGAGCAGTTCTTC; CDR3 protein: CASRYTNSYNEQFF
clone size: once; D gene: NA; V gene: TRBV9; J gene: TRBJ1-2; CDR3 DNA: TGTGCCAGCAGCGTAGATGACCCCTCTGGAAACACCTTC; CDR3 protein: CASSVDDPSGNTF
clone size: many; D gene: NA; V gene: TRBV20-1; J gene: TRBJ2-7; CDR3 DNA: TGCAGTGCTATCAGGGGTGGAAGGACCTACGAGCAGTACTTC; CDR3 protein: CSAIRGGRTYEQYF
clone size: NA; D gene: NA; V gene: TRBV30; J gene: TRBJ1-1; CDR3 DNA: TGTGCCTGGAGTGTATCAAGGGGGGGGACTGAAGCTTTCTTT; CDR3 protein: CAWSVSRGGTEAFF
clone size: NA; D gene: TRBD1; V gene: TRBV9; J gene: TRBJ2-5; CDR3 DNA: TGTGCCAGCAGCGAGAGGACAGGGAGTGGAGAGACCCAGTACTTC; CDR3 protein: CASSERTGSGETQYF
clone size: NA; D gene: NA; V gene: TRBV5-4; J gene: TRBJ2-7; CDR3 DNA: TGTGCCAGCAGCCAAGGCCCGGGAAGCCTCTACGAGCAGTACTTC; CDR3 protein: CASSQGPGSLYEQYF
clone size: many; D gene: NA; V gene: TRBV11-2; J gene: TRBJ2-7; CDR3 DNA: TGTGCCAGCAGCTTTGGCCCCCTCAGGTCCTACGAGCAGTACTTC; CDR3 protein: CASSFGPLRSYEQYF
clone size: NA; D gene: TRBD2; V gene: TRBV20-1; J gene: TRBJ2-7; CDR3 DNA: TGCAGTGCTAGAGATGGGGCTAGCGGGTGGAACTCCTACGAGCAGTACTTC; CDR3 protein: CSARDGASGWNSYEQYF
clone size: many; D gene: TRBD1; V gene: TRBV11-3; J gene: TRBJ1-1; CDR3 DNA: TGTGCCAGCAGCTTGACAGGGAGTAGACAGAACACTGAAGCTTTCTTT; CDR3 protein: CASSLTGSRQNTEAFF